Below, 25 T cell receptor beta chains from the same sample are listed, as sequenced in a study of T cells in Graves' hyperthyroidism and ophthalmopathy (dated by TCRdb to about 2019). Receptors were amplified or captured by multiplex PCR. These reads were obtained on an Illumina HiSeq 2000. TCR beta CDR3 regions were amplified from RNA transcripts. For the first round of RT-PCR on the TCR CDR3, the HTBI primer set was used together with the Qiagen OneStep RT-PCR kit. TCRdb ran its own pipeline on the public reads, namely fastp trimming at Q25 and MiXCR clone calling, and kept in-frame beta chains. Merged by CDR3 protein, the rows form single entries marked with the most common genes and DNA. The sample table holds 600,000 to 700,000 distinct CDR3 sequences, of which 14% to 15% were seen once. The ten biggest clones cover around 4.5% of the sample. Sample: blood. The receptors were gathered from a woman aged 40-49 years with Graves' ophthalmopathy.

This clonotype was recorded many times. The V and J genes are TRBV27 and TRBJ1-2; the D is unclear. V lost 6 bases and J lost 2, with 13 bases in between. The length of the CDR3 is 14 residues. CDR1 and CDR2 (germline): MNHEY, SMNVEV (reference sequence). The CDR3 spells CASSSLKANYGYTF. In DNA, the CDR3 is TGTGCCAGCAGCTCCCTCAAAGCGAACTATGGCTACACCTTC.

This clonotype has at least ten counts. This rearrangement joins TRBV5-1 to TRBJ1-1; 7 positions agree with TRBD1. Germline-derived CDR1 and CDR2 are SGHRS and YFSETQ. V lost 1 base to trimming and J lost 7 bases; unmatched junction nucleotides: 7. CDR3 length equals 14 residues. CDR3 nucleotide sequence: TGCGCCAGCAGCTTGAACGCAGGGGGGAATGAAGCTTTCTTT. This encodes CASSLNAGGNEAFF. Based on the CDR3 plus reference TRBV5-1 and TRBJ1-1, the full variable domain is KAGVTQTPRYLIKTRGQQVTLSCSPISGHRSVSWYQQTPGQGLQFLFEYFSETQRNKGNFPGRFSGRQFSNSRSEMNVSTLELGDSALYLCASSLNAGGNEAFFGQGTRLTVV.

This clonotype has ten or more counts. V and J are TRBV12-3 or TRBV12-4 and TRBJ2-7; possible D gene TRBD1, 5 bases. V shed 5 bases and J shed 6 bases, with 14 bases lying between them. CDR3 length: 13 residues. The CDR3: CASSANQGGEQYF. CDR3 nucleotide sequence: TGTGCCAGCAGTGCCAATCAGGGTGGCGAGCAGTACTTC.

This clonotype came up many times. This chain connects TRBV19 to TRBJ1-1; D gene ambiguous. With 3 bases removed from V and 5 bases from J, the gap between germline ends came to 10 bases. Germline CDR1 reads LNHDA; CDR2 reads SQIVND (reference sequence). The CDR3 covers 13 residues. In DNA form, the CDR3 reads TGTGCCAGTAGTATCAGTCGTAAAACTGAAGCTTTCTTT. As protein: CASSISRKTEAFF.

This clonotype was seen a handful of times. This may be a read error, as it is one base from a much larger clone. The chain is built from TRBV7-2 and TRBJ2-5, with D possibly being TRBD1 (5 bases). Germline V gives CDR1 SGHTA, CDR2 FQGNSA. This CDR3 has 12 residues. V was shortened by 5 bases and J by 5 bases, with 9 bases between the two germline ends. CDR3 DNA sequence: TGTGCCAGCAGCAGACGACAGGAGACCCAGTACTTC. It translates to CASSRRQETQYF. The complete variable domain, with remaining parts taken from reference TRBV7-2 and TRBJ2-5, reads GAGVSQSPSNKVTEKGKDVELRCDPISGHTALYWYRQSLGQGLEFLIYFQGNSAPDKSGLPSDRFSAERTGGSVSTLTIQRTQQEDSAVYLCASSRRQETQYFGPGTRLLVL.

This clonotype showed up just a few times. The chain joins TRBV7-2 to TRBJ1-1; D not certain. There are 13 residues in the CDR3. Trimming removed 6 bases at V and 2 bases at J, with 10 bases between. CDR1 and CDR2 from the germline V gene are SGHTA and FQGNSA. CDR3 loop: CASRQHLNTEAFF. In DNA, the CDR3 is TGTGCCAGCAGGCAACATTTAAACACTGAAGCTTTCTTT. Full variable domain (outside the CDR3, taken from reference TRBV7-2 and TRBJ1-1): GAGVSQSPSNKVTEKGKDVELRCDPISGHTALYWYRQSLGQGLEFLIYFQGNSAPDKSGLPSDRFSAERTGGSVSTLTIQRTQQEDSAVYLCASRQHLNTEAFFGQGTRLTVV.

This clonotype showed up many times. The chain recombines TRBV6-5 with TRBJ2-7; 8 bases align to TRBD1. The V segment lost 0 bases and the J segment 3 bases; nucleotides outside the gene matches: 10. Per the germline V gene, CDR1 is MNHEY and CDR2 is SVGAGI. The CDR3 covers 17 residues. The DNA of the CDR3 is TGTGCCAGCAGTTACTCGGGGACCGGGACAGGTCTCTACGAGCAGTACTTC. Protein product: CASSYSGTGTGLYEQYF.

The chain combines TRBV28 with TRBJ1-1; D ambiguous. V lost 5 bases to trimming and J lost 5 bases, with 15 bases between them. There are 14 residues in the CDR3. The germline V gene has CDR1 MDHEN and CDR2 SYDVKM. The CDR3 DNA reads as TGTGCCAGCAGTCCCCCCCCCCCGGGGACTGAAGCTTTCTTT. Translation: CASSPPPPGTEAFF. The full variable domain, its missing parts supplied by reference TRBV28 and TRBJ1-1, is DVKVTQSSRYLVKRTGEKVFLECVQDMDHENMFWYRQDPGLGLRLIYFSYDVKMKEKGDIPEGYSVSREKKERFSLILESASTNQTSMYLCASSPPPPGTEAFFGQGTRLTVV.

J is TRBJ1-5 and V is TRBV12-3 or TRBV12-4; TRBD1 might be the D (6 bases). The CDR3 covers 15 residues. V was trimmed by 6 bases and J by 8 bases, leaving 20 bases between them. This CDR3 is CASSPAGAVLKPQHF. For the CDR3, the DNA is TGTGCCAGCAGCCCCGCAGGGGCCGTACTTAAGCCCCAGCATTTT.

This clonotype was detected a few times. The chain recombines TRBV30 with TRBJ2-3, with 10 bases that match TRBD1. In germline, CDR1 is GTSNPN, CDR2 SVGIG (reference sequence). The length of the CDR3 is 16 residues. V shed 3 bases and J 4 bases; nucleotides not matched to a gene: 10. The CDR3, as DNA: TGTGCCTGGAGCCAGGGACAGGGGATTTTACCAGATACGCAGTATTTT. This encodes CAWSQGQGILPDTQYF.

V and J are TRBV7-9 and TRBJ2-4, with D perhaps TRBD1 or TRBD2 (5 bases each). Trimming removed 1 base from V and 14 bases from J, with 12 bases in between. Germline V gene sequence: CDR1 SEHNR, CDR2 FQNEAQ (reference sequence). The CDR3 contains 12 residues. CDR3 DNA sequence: TGTGCCAGCAGCTTAGTAGGGGAGATTAAGTACTTC. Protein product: CASSLVGEIKYF.

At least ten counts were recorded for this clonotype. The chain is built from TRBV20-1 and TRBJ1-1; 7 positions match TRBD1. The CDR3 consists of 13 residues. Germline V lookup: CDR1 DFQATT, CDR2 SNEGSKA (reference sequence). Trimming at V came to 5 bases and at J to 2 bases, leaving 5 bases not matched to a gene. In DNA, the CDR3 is TGCAGTGCTTCAGGGGGTTCTAACACTGAAGCTTTCTTT. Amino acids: CSASGGSNTEAFF.

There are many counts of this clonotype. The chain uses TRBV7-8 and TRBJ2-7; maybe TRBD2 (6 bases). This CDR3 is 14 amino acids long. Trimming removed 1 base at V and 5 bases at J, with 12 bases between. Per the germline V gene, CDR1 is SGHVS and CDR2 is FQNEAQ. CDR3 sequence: CASSLGRDLDEQYF. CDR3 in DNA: TGTGCCAGCAGCTTAGGGCGGGACCTTGACGAGCAGTACTTC.

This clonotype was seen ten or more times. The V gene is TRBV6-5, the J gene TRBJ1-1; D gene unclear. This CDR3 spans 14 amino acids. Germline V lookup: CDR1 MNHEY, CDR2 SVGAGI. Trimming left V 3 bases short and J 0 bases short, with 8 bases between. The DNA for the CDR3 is TGTGCCAGCAGTTATGGTCCATTGAACACTGAAGCTTTCTTT. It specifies CASSYGPLNTEAFF.

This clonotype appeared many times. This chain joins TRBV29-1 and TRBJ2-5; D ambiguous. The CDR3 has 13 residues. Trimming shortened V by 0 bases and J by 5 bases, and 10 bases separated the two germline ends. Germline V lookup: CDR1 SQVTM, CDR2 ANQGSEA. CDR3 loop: CSVEDGLAETQYF. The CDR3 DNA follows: TGCAGCGTTGAAGACGGCCTTGCGGAGACCCAGTACTTC.

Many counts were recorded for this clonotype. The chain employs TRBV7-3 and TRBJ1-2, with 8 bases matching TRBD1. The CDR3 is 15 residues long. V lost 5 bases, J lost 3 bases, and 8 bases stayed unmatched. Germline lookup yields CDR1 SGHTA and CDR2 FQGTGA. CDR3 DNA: TGTGCCAGCAGCGCAGGACAGGGAAAGGACTATGGCTACACCTTC. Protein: CASSAGQGKDYGYTF.

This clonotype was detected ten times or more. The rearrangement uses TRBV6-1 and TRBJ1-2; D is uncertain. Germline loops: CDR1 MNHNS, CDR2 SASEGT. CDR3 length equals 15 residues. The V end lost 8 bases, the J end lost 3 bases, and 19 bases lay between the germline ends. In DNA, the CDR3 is TGTGCCAGCTCATCTGCGGGTCAAAAATACTATGGCTACACCTTC. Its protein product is CASSSAGQKYYGYTF.

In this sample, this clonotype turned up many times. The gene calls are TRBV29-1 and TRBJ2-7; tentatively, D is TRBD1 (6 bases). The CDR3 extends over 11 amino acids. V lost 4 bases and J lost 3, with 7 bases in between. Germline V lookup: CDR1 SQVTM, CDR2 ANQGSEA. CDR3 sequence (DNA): TGCAGCGTTGCAGGGGTCTACGAGCAGTACTTC. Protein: CSVAGVYEQYF.

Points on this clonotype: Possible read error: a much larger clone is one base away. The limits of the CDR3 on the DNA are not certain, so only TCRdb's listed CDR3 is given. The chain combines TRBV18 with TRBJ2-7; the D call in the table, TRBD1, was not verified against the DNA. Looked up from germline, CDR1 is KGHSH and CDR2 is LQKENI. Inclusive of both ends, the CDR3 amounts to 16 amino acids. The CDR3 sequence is CASSPFGQGARYEQCF.

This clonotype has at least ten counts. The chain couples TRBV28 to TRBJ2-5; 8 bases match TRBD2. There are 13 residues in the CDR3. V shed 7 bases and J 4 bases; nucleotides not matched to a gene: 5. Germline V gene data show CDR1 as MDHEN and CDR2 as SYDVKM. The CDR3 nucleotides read TGTGCCAGCACGGGGGCGGGGGGAGAGACCCAGTACTTC. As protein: CASTGAGGETQYF. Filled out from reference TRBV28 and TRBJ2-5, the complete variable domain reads DVKVTQSSRYLVKRTGEKVFLECVQDMDHENMFWYRQDPGLGLRLIYFSYDVKMKEKGDIPEGYSVSREKKERFSLILESASTNQTSMYLCASTGAGGETQYFGPGTRLLVL.

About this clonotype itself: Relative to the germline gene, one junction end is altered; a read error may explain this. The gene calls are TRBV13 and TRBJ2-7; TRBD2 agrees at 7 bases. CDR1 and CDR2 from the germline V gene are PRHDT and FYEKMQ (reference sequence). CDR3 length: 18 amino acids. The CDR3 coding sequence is TGTGCCAGCAGCGCAAACCCCATAGTGGCGGGAGTGGGGTTCGAGCGGTACTTC. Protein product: CASSANPIVAGVGFERYF.

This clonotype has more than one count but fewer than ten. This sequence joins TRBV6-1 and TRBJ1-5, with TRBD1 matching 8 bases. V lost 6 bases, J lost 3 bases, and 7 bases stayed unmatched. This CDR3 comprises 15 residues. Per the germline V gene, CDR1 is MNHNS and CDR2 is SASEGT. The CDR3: CASRRIQGDNQPQHF. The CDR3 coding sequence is TGTGCCAGCAGGCGGATACAGGGGGACAATCAGCCCCAGCATTTT.

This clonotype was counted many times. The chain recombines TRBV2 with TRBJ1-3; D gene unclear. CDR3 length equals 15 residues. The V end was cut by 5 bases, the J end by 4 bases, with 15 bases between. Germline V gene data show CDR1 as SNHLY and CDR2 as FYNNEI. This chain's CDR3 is CASSPDPGTGNTIYF. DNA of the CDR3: TGTGCCAGCAGTCCAGACCCAGGTACCGGAAACACCATATATTTT.

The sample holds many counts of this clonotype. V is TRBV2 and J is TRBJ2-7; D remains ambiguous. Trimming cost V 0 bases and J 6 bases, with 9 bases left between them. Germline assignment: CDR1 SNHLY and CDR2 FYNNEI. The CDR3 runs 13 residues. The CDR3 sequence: CASSEARLGEQYF. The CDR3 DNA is TGTGCCAGCAGTGAAGCAAGGCTAGGCGAGCAGTACTTC. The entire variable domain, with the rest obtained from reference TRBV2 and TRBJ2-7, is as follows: EPEVTQTPSHQVTQMGQEVILRCVPISNHLYFYWYRQILGQKVEFLVSFYNNEISEKSEIFDDQFSVERPDGSNFTLKIRSTKLEDSAMYFCASSEARLGEQYFGPGTRLTVT.

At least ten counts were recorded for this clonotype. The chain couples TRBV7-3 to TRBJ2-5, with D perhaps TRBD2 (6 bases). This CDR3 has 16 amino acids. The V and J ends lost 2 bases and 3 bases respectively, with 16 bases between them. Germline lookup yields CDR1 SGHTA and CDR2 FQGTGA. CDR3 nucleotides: TGTGCCAGCAGCTTACGGGCGGGGCGGCCGGAAGAGACCCAGTACTTC. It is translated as CASSLRAGRPEETQYF.